The source of this TCR beta chain is a study of blood T cell repertoires in COVID-19. Background on the study: The analysed material was cDNA or gDNA that came from T cells, B-cell-depleted T cells, or PBMCs.

J gave up 5 bases and V 3 bases, and 6 bases lay outside the gene matches. The CDR3 consists of 15 residues. Germline lookup yields CDR1 LNHDA and CDR2 SQIVND (reference sequence). The authors' processing: Estimates of nucleated cell counts were drawn from the amplification of reference gene primers. Libraries were prepared by immunoSEQ multiplex PCR; TCRdb keeps only in-frame clonotypes and omits some of them. V and J calls and clone size are those listed in that table; D and trimming were worked out from the DNA. The data show around 400,000 clones, with more than 80% seen just once and roughly 1.2% held by the top ten.

The sample comprised peripheral blood. The receptor comes from a man in his forties or fifties with acute or convalescent COVID-19. The V gene is TRBV19, the J gene TRBJ1-4, with 7 nucleotides matching TRBD1. CDR3 residues: CASSIVWDRNEKLFF. CDR3 in DNA: TGTGCCAGTAGTATTGTATGGGACAGAAATGAAAAACTGTTTTTT.